A single sample is the source of the 5 T cell receptor beta chains below, sequenced in a study of CD8 T cells in Susac syndrome. An amount of RNA that ranged from roughly 0.5 to 1 ug was reverse transcribed with random hexamers. TCRdb reprocessed the immunoSEQ multiplex PCR reads with MiXCR, giving one entry per CDR3 protein. Counted here are some 200,000 distinct CDR3 sequences, about 96% occurring once; the ten biggest clones make up roughly 0.094%. Sequencing was carried out using CD4+ T cells from PBMCs. These receptors all stem from a human donor with multiple sclerosis.

The chain employs TRBV20-1 and TRBJ2-7; D unresolved. CDR1 is DFQATT and CDR2 is SNEGSKA in the germline V gene (reference sequence). The CDR3 contains 14 residues. V shed 0 bases and J shed 0 bases, with 9 bases lying between them. CDR3 region: CSAREFGSSYEQYF. The CDR3 DNA follows: TGCAGTGCTAGAGAGTTCGGTAGCTCCTACGAGCAGTACTTC.

This chain joins TRBV5-4 and TRBJ2-1; TRBD2 aligns across 14 bases. Germline loops: CDR1 SGHNT, CDR2 YYREEE (reference sequence). V was clipped by 9 bases and J by 10 bases; unmatched bases: 6. The CDR3 runs 13 residues. CDR3 amino acids: CATWTSGGPEQFF. CDR3 coding DNA: TGTGCCACCTGGACTAGCGGGGGGCCCGAGCAGTTCTTC.

J is TRBJ1-5 and V is TRBV5-6; D is ambiguous. The CDR3 is made up of 12 amino acids. V was pared by 4 bases and J by 5 bases, with 7 bases between. Germline V CDR1 and CDR2: SGHDT, YYEEEE. The CDR3 reads CASSRPDQPQHF. In DNA form, the CDR3 reads TGTGCCAGCAGCCGGCCGGATCAGCCCCAGCATTTT.

The rearrangement uses TRBV4-1 and TRBJ2-1, with a tentative D call TRBD2 (6 bases). CDR1 MGHRA and CDR2 YSYEKL come from the germline V gene. V was clipped by 0 bases and J by 3 bases, with 15 bases between them. The length of the CDR3 is 17 residues. The CDR3 DNA sequence: TGCGCCAGCAGCCAAGATCTCCTGGGAGGCGTCTACAATGAGCAGTTCTTC. This translates into CASSQDLLGGVYNEQFF.

This chain links TRBV20-1 with TRBJ2-2, with D tentatively TRBD1 or TRBD2 (5 bases each). Trimming shortened V by 5 bases and J by 3 bases, and 10 bases separated the two germline ends. The CDR3 extends over 13 amino acids. Germline V gene lookup returns CDR1 DFQATT and CDR2 SNEGSKA (reference sequence). CDR3 DNA sequence: TGCAGTGCTGCCGGGACCTACACCGGGGAGCTGTTTTTT. It encodes CSAAGTYTGELFF.